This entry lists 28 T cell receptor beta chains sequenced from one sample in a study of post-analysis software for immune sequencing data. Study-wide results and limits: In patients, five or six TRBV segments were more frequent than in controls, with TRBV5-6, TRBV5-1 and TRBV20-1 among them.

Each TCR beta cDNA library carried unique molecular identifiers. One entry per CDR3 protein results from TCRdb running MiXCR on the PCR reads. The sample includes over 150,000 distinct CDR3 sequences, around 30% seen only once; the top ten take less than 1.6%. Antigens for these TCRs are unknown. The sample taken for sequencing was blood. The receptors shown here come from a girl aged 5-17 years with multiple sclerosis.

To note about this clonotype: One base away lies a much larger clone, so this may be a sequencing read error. CDR3 sequence reads: CASSPRTSGFYNERFF. The CDR3 DNA follows: TGTGCCAGCAGCCCACGGACTAGCGGTTTCTACAATGAGCGGTTCTTC. V gene TRBV7-2 combines with J gene TRBJ2-1; 10 bases map to TRBD2. The length of the CDR3 is 16 residues. CDR1 and CDR2 (germline): SGHTA, FQGNSA.

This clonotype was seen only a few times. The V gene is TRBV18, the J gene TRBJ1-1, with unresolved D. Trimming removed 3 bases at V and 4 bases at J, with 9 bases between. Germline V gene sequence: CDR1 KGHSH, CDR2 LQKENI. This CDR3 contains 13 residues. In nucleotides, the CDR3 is TGTGCCAGCTCACCTCCTCCGATCACTGAAGCTTTCTTT. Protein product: CASSPPPITEAFF.

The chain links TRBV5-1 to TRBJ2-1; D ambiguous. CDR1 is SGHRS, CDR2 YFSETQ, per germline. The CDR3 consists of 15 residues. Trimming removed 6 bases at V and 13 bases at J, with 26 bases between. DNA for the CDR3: TGCGCCAGCAACGGCGGCGCTGACTCCTACATTGAACAGTTCTTC. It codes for CASNGGADSYIEQFF.

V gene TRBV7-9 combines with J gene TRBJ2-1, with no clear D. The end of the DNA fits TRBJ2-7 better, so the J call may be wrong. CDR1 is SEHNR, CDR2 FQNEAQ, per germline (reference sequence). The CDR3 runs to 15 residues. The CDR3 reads CASSQGRSSYNEQYF. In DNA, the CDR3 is TGTGCCAGCAGCCAAGGACGGAGCTCCTACAATGAGCAGTACTTC.

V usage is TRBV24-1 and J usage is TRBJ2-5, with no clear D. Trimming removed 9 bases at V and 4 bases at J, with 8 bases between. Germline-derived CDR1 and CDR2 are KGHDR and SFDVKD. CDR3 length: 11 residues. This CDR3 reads CATSMRETQYF. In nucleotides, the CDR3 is TGTGCCACCTCGATGAGAGAGACCCAGTACTTC.

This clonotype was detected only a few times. The CDR3 nucleotides read TGTGCCAGCAGCACTACGGACAGAACGCGGGAGCAGTACTTC. Protein product: CASSTTDRTREQYF. This sequence joins TRBV7-9 and TRBJ2-5, with D maybe TRBD2 (7 bases). Trimming cost V 5 bases and J 11 bases, with 21 bases left between them. The CDR3 spans 14 residues. Germline assignment: CDR1 SEHNR and CDR2 FQNEAQ (reference sequence).

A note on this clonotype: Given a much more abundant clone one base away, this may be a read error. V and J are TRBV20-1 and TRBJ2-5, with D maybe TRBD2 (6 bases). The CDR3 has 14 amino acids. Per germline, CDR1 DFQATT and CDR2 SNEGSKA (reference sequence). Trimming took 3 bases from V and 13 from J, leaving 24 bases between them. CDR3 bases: TGCAGTGCTAGGGTCGTTGCGGGGCATTTGGCCCGGTACTTC. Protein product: CSARVVAGHLARYF.

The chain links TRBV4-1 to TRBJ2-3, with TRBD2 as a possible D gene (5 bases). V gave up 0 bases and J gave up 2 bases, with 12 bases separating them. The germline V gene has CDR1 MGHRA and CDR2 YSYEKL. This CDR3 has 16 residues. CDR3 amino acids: CASSQDFSAITDTQYF. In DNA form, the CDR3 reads TGCGCCAGCAGCCAAGATTTTAGCGCCATCACAGATACGCAGTATTTT.

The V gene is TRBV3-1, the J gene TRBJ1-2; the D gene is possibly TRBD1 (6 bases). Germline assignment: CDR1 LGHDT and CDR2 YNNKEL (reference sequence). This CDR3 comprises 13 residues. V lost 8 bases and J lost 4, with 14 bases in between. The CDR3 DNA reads TGTGCCAGCTGCCCGGACAGAGGCTATGGCTACACCTTC. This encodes CASCPDRGYGYTF.

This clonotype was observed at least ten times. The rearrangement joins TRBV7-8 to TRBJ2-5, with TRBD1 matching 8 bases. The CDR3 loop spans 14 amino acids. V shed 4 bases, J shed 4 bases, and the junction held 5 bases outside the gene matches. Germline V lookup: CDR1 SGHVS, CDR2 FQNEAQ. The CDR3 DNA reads TGTGCCAGCAGCTCGAGACAGGGGAGAGAGACCCAGTACTTC. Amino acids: CASSSRQGRETQYF.

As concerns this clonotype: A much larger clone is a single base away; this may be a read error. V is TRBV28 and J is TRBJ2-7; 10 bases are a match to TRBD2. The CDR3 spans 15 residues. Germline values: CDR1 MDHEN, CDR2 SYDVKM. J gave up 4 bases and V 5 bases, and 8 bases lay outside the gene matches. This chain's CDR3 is CASSPWASGSYEQYF. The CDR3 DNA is TGTGCCAGCAGTCCCTGGGCTAGCGGGAGTTACGAGCAGTACTTC.

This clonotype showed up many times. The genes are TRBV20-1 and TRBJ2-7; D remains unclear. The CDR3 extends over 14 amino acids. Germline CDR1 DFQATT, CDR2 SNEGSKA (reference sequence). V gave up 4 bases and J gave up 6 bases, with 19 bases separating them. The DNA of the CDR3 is TGCAGTGCTAAGGATGATTCGGCGGTATCCGAGCAGTACTTC. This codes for CSAKDDSAVSEQYF.

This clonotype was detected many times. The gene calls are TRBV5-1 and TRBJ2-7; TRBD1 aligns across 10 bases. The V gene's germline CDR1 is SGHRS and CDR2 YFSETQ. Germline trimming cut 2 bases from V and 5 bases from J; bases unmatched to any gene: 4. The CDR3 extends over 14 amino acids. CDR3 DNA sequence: TGCGCCAGCAGCTTACGACAGGGGGCCAACGAGCAGTACTTC. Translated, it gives CASSLRQGANEQYF.

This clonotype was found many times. This CDR3 reads CASASSYEQYF. The CDR3 nucleotides are TGTGCTTCGGCTAGCTCCTACGAGCAGTACTTC. The chain uses TRBV25-1 and TRBJ2-7, with unresolved D. In germline, CDR1 is MGHDK, CDR2 SYGVNS. The CDR3 spans 11 residues.

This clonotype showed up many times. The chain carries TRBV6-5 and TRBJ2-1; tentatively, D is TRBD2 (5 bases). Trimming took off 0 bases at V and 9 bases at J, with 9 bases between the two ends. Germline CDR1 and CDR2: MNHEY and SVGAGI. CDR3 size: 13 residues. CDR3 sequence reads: CASSYSRETEQFF. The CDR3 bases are TGTGCCAGCAGTTACTCGAGGGAGACTGAGCAGTTCTTC.

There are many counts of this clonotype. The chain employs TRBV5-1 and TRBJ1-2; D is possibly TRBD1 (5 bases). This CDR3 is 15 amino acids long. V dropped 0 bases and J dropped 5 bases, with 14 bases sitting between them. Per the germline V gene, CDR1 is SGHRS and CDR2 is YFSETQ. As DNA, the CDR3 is TGCGCCAGCAGCTTGGAATTGGGGACGGCTTATGGCTACACCTTC. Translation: CASSLELGTAYGYTF.

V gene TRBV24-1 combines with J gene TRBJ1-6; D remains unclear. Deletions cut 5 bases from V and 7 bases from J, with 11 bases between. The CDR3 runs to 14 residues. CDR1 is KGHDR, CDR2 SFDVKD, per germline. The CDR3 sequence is CATSADEYNSPLHF. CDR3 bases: TGTGCCACCAGTGCTGATGAGTACAATTCACCCCTCCACTTT.

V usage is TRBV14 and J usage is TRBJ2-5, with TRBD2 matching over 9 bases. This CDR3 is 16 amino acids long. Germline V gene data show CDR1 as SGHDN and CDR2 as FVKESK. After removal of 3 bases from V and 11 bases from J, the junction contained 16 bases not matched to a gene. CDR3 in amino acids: CASSHPGLATGGEQYF. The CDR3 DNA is TGTGCCAGCAGCCATCCCGGACTAGCGACCGGCGGTGAGCAGTACTTC. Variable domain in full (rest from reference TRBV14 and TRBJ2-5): EAGVTQFPSHSVIEKGQTVTLRCDPISGHDNLYWYRRVMGKEIKFLLHFVKESKQDESGMPNNRFLAERTGGTYSTLKVQPAELEDSGVYFCASSHPGLATGGEQYFGPGTRLLVL.

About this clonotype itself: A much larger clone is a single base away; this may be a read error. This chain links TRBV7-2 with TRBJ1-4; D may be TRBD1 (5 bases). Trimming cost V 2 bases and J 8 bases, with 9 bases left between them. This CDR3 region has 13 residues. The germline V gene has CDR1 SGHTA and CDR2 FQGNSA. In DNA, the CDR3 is TGTGCCAGCAGCTTAATGCAGGGCGAAAAACTGTTTTTT. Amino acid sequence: CASSLMQGEKLFF.

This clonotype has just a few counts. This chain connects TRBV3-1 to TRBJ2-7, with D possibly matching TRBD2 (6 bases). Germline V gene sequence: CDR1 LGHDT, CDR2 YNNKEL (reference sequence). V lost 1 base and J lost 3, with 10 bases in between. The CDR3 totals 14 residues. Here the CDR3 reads CASSQGLGGYEQYF. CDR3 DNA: TGTGCCAGCAGCCAAGGTCTGGGGGGCTACGAGCAGTACTTC.

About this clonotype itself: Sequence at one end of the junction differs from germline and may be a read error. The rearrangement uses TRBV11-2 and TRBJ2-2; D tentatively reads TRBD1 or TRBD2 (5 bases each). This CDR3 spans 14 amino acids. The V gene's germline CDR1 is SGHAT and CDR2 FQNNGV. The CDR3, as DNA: TGTGCCAGCAGGCCGACAGCCATCACCGGGGAGCGGTTTTTT. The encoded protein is CASRPTAITGERFF.

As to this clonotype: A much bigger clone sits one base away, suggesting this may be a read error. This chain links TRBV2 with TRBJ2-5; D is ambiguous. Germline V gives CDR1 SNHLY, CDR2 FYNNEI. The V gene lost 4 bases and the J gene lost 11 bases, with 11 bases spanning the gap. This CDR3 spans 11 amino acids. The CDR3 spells CASSGRLEQYF. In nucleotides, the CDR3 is TGTGCCAGCAGTGGTCGACTCGAACAGTACTTC.

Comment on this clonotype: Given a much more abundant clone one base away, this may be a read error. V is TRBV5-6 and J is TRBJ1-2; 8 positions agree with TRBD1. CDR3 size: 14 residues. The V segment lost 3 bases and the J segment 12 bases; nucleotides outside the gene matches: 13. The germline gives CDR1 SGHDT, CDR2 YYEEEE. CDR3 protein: CASSSTGEGQGHTF. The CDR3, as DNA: TGTGCCAGCAGCTCGACAGGGGAAGGTCAGGGCCACACCTTC.

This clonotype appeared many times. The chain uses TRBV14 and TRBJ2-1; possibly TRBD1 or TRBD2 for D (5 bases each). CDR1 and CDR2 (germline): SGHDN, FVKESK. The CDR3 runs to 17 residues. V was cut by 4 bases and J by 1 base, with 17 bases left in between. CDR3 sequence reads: CASSPTKGRLSYNEQFF. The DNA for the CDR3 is TGTGCCAGCAGCCCAACGAAGGGACGACTATCCTACAATGAGCAGTTCTTC.

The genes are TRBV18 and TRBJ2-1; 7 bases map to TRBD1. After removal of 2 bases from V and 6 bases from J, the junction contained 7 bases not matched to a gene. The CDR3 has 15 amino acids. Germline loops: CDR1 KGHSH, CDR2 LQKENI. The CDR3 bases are TGTGCCAGCTCACCAACGACAGGGCTAGGCAATGAGCAGTTCTTC. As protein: CASSPTTGLGNEQFF.

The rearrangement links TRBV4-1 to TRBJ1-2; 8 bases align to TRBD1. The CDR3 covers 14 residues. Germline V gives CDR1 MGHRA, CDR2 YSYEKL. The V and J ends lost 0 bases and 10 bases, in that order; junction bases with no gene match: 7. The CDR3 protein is CASSQDQGARDYTF. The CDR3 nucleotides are TGCGCCAGCAGCCAAGATCAGGGGGCGAGAGACTACACCTTC.

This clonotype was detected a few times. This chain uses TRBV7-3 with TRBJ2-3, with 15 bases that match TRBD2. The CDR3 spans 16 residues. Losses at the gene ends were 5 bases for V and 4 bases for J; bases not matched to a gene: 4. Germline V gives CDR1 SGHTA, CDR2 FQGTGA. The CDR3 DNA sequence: TGTGCCAGCAGCGGACGGACTAGCGGGGGGGCAGATACGCAGTATTTT. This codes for CASSGRTSGGADTQYF. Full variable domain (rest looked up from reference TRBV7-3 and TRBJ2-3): GAGVSQTPSNKVTEKGKYVELRCDPISGHTALYWYRQSLGQGPEFLIYFQGTGAADDSGLPNDRFFAVRPEGSVSTLKIQRTERGDSAVYLCASSGRTSGGADTQYFGPGTRLTVL.

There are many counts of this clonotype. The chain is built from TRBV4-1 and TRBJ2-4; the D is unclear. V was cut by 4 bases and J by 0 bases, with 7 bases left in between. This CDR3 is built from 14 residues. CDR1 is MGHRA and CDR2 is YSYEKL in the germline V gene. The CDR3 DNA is TGCGCCAGCAGCCGACTTCTAGCCAAAAACATTCAGTACTTC. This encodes CASSRLLAKNIQYF.